This TCR beta chain came from a study of technical replicates of blood from several donors. This clone was seen only once. One end of the junction is discordant with germline, which a read error may explain. This specimen includes other DNA sequences encoding the same CDR3. Some clones are missing from TCRdb's copy, which holds only in-frame ones; the method was immunoSEQ multiplex PCR. The sample comprises 84,000 or so clones, around 97% of which are singletons, and more than 0.15% rests with the top ten. The CDR3 extends over 14 amino acids. Per germline, CDR1 MDHEN and CDR2 SYDVKM. The sequenced sample was T cells isolated from PBMCs. The chain uses TRBV28 and TRBJ2-7, with a weak D call TRBD1 (6 bases). This TCR derives from a human donor in good health. The DNA of the CDR3 is TGTGCTAGCAGTTTCTTCCAGGGGAACTACGAGCAGTACTTC. Translated, it gives CASSFFQGNYEQYF.